The entry that follows covers one TCR beta chain sequence. Its antigen is not known. The assay was immunoSEQ multiplex PCR, and TCRdb's table has in-frame clones only and misses some. Among about 88,000 clones listed, over 75% were seen once. Time point here: baseline, week 1 (first vaccination visit). Sample treatment: pre-vaccination baseline after standard-of-care therapy. Each donor presented with a new WHO grade 3 or 4 astrocytoma that tested IDH1-mutant and showed ATRX loss. This record belongs to a study of a mutant IDH1 vaccine in newly diagnosed glioma. Across the whole study: Patients arrived already treated with radiotherapy, temozolomide, or both, most having had both.

This CDR3 is 15 amino acids long. Germline CDR1 SGHNT, CDR2 YENEEA. The V segment lost 5 bases and the J segment 6 bases; nucleotides outside the gene matches: 9. Findings and caveats of the study: Of the patients, more than 80% had vaccine-induced immune responses.

This chain links TRBV11-3 with TRBJ2-1; TRBD1 matches at 8 bases. This clonotype was sampled from a man between 35 and 55 years old with glioma. Some clones in this sample may be carry-over from other donors' samples. Sequenced here: PBMCs, sampled from a glioma patient treated with radiotherapy, temozolomide or both. CDR3 loop: CASSTRQGTPNEQFF. CDR3 in DNA: TGTGCCAGCAGCACCCGACAGGGGACGCCCAATGAGCAGTTCTTC.